Sequencing of this TCR beta chain was carried out in a study of cytomegalovirus exposure and HLA in healthy donors. On the study more broadly: The platform used for the roughly 130 validation repertoires matched that of the 650 to 750 first-cohort repertoires, a later analysis reported.

This CDR3 comprises 16 residues. V shed 4 bases and J 1 base; nucleotides not matched to a gene: 8. Germline V gene lookup returns CDR1 SGHRS and CDR2 YFSETQ. Repertoires were generated with immunoSEQ multiplex PCR, while TCRdb's copy carries only in-frame clones and drops some. Of roughly 90,000 clones detected, 85% appear once; the ten largest clones hold 20% to 25%. This clone was counted once. Its antigen remains unknown. General study findings and limits: Reported results showed that the classifier diagnosed cytomegalovirus status with high specificity and sensitivity. Altogether, more than 150 TCR beta chains were recorded as cytomegalovirus-associated.

The source of this sequence is a man aged 18 to 30 in good health and CMV-seropositive. The chain couples TRBV5-1 to TRBJ1-3, with 7 positions matching TRBD1. Sample: PBMCs. CDR3 protein: CASSPGTAGSGNTIYF. The CDR3 nucleotides read TGCGCCAGCAGCCCCGGGACAGCTGGTTCTGGAAACACCATATATTTT.